These 20 T cell receptor beta chains came from one sample sequenced in a study of T cell responses to AZD1222 COVID-19 vaccine. Only in-frame clones appear in the TCRdb table, and some are missing; sequencing was by immunoSEQ multiplex PCR. The sample carries 150,000 to 200,000 clones, around 87% recorded once. Sequencing used peripheral blood, obtained 28 days after the second AZD1222 dose. Receptors were obtained from an adult who received the AZD1222 COVID-19 vaccine.

The gene calls are TRBV11-2 and TRBJ1-2; D call uncertain. The germline V gene has CDR1 SGHAT and CDR2 FQNNGV. V was trimmed by 0 bases and J by 14 bases, leaving 1 base between them. The CDR3 runs 8 residues. CDR3 sequence reads: CASSLDTF. In DNA, the CDR3 is TGTGCCAGCAGCTTAGATACCTTC.

The chain is built from TRBV7-3 and TRBJ2-7; D uncertain. This CDR3 is 13 amino acids long. Germline V gives CDR1 SGHTA, CDR2 FQGTGA. V was trimmed by 0 bases and J by 4 bases, leaving 7 bases between them. In DNA form, the CDR3 reads TGTGCCAGCAGCTTAACACCCCTATACGAGCAGTACTTC. It translates to CASSLTPLYEQYF.

The chain has TRBV12-5 and TRBJ1-1; D may be TRBD1 (6 bases). The V end lost 5 bases, the J end lost 1 base, and 8 bases lay between the germline ends. The CDR3 has 13 residues. CDR1 and CDR2 from the germline V gene are LGHNT and FRNRAP. CDR3 bases: TGTGCTAGTGGTGTGGGACAGAACACTGAAGCTTTCTTT. It codes for CASGVGQNTEAFF.

The chain links TRBV29-1 to TRBJ1-5, with D perhaps matching TRBD1 (5 bases). Per the germline V gene, CDR1 is SQVTM and CDR2 is ANQGSEA. The germline V and J ends were trimmed by 4 bases and 8 bases, with 12 bases remaining between them. This CDR3 comprises 12 residues. For the CDR3, the DNA is TGCAGCGTTGGCAATGGGGGTGAGCCCCAGCATTTT. It codes for CSVGNGGEPQHF.

The chain combines TRBV7-3 with TRBJ2-5; 8 nucleotides align to TRBD1. The CDR3 sequence is 15 residues long. Germline loops: CDR1 SGHTA, CDR2 FQGTGA. The V gene end was trimmed by 3 bases and the J gene end by 2 bases; junction bases not matched to a gene: 5. Here the CDR3 reads CASSFDRGPQETQYF. The CDR3 region has the DNA TGTGCCAGCAGCTTTGACAGGGGACCACAAGAGACCCAGTACTTC.

J is TRBJ1-2 and V is TRBV5-1; D is possibly TRBD1 (5 bases). This CDR3 has 14 amino acids. The ends were cut back, 5 bases at V and 0 bases at J, with 11 bases in the middle. Germline V CDR1 and CDR2: SGHRS, YFSETQ. The CDR3 spells CASRGEPANYGYTF. CDR3 bases: TGCGCCAGCAGAGGGGAGCCCGCTAACTATGGCTACACCTTC.

The V call is TRBV5-5, the J call TRBJ1-3; tentative D call: TRBD1 (5 bases). Trimming removed 0 bases from V and 0 bases from J, with 13 bases in between. The CDR3 extends over 17 amino acids. Germline V gene data show CDR1 as SGHKS and CDR2 as YYEKEE (reference sequence). The CDR3 DNA reads as TGTGCCAGCAGCTTGGGAGGGGCTGTTTACTCTGGAAACACCATATATTTT. Amino acid sequence: CASSLGGAVYSGNTIYF.

This chain uses TRBV19 with TRBJ1-5; possible D gene TRBD1, 5 bases. CDR3 length equals 13 residues. The V gene lost 2 bases and the J gene lost 9 bases, with 11 bases spanning the gap. Germline V CDR1 and CDR2: LNHDA, SQIVND (reference sequence). Written as DNA, the CDR3 is TGTGCCAGTAGTATACAGGGAGAGGTGCCCCAGCATTTT. Translating it yields CASSIQGEVPQHF.

This chain links TRBV19 with TRBJ1-2; D call uncertain. Trimming took off 4 bases at V and 4 bases at J, with 13 bases between the two ends. The CDR3 totals 14 residues. The V gene's germline CDR1 is LNHDA and CDR2 SQIVND (reference sequence). The CDR3 sequence: CASSKVANGYGYTF. The CDR3 DNA follows: TGTGCCAGTAGTAAGGTGGCAAACGGCTATGGCTACACCTTC.

This rearrangement joins TRBV6-1 to TRBJ1-3, with TRBD1 identical over 8 bases. CDR1 is MNHNS, CDR2 SASEGT, per germline. V was clipped by 3 bases and J by 2 bases; unmatched bases: 0. The CDR3 extends over 14 amino acids. This CDR3 reads CASSETGAGNTIYF. CDR3 DNA sequence: TGTGCCAGCAGTGAGACAGGGGCTGGAAACACCATATATTTT.

The chain carries TRBV5-4 and TRBJ1-2, with D uncertain. The germline V gene has CDR1 SGHNT and CDR2 YYREEE (reference sequence). Trimming cost V 4 bases and J 8 bases, with 21 bases left between them. This CDR3 contains 15 residues. The CDR3 DNA reads as TGTGCCAGCAGCCCCTTTATCCCGGACGCTACGGGCTACACCTTC. It yields the protein CASSPFIPDATGYTF.

The rearrangement links TRBV9 to TRBJ2-3, with TRBD2 matching 10 bases. V shed 4 bases and J 3 bases; nucleotides not matched to a gene: 8. The CDR3 length is 16 residues. Germline lookup yields CDR1 SGDLS and CDR2 YYNGEE. This CDR3 is CASSNVAGGYTDTQYF. The DNA for the CDR3 is TGTGCCAGCAGCAATGTAGCGGGGGGTTATACAGATACGCAGTATTTT.

The V and J genes are TRBV5-1 and TRBJ1-6; maybe TRBD1 (6 bases). CDR3 length: 13 amino acids. V was clipped by 3 bases and J by 11 bases, with 12 bases between them. Germline lookup yields CDR1 SGHRS and CDR2 YFSETQ. CDR3 sequence reads: CASSSTGYAPLHF. The CDR3 DNA follows: TGCGCCAGCAGCTCCACAGGGTACGCACCCCTCCACTTT.

This chain uses TRBV4-1 with TRBJ2-2; TRBD2 agrees at 8 bases. CDR3 length equals 17 residues. Per germline, CDR1 MGHRA and CDR2 YSYEKL. V lost 4 bases, J lost 0 bases, and 7 bases stayed unmatched. CDR3 bases: TGCGCCAGCAGCCCCTCCTGGACTAGCTCGAACACCGGGGAGCTGTTTTTT. It translates to CASSPSWTSSNTGELFF.

V usage is TRBV5-5 and J usage is TRBJ1-4, with TRBD1 as a possible D gene (5 bases). Deletions cut 0 bases from V and 7 bases from J, with 13 bases between. This CDR3 contains 15 residues. Germline V CDR1 and CDR2: SGHKS, YYEKEE (reference sequence). CDR3: CASSLGPGVGEKLFF. CDR3 DNA sequence: TGTGCCAGCAGCTTGGGTCCGGGGGTCGGTGAAAAACTGTTTTTT.

This chain joins TRBV2 and TRBJ1-1, with D unclear. Germline V lookup: CDR1 SNHLY, CDR2 FYNNEI. CDR3 size: 11 residues. V lost 5 bases and J lost 5, with 6 bases in between. CDR3 sequence: CASSRGTEAFF. The CDR3 DNA reads TGTGCCAGCAGTCGAGGGACTGAAGCTTTCTTT.

V usage is TRBV12-5 and J usage is TRBJ2-7, with 7 bases identical to TRBD1. Germline CDR1 is LGHNT and CDR2 is FRNRAP. V shed 5 bases and J 7 bases; nucleotides not matched to a gene: 2. CDR3 length: 11 amino acids. The CDR3 region has the DNA TGTGCTAGTGGTCAGGGGGAAGAGCAGTACTTC. This gives the protein CASGQGEEQYF. Variable domain in full (rest from reference TRBV12-5 and TRBJ2-7): DARVTQTPRHKVTEMGQEVTMRCQPILGHNTVFWYRQTMMQGLELLAYFRNRAPLDDSGMPKDRFSAEMPDATLATLKIQPSEPRDSAVYFCASGQGEEQYFGPGTRLTVT.

The gene calls are TRBV7-7 and TRBJ2-2; D gene uncertain. Germline CDR1 SSHAT, CDR2 FNYEAQ (reference sequence). V lost 5 bases and J lost 4, with 8 bases in between. This CDR3 comprises 13 residues. This CDR3 reads CASSPHRTGELFF. In DNA, the CDR3 is TGTGCCAGCAGCCCTCACCGCACCGGGGAGCTGTTTTTT.

This clone was seen only once. The rearrangement uses TRBV5-5 and TRBJ1-2; tentatively, D is TRBD1 (6 bases). V dropped 4 bases and J dropped 4 bases, with 11 bases sitting between them. Germline-derived CDR1 and CDR2 are SGHKS and YYEKEE (reference sequence). This CDR3 has 13 residues. The CDR3 here is CASSQGGGYGYTF. The CDR3 bases are TGTGCCAGCAGCCAAGGAGGGGGCTATGGCTACACCTTC. Based on the CDR3 plus reference TRBV5-5 and TRBJ1-2, the full variable domain is DAGVTQSPTHLIKTRGQQVTLRCSPISGHKSVSWYQQVLGQGPQFIFQYYEKEERGRGNFPDRFSARQFPNYSSELNVNALLLGDSALYLCASSQGGGYGYTFGSGTRLTVV.

The chain is built from TRBV18 and TRBJ1-2; weak D call: TRBD1 (5 bases). CDR1 is KGHSH and CDR2 is LQKENI in the germline V gene. The CDR3 has 16 amino acids. V gave up 0 bases and J gave up 3 bases, with 14 bases separating them. Here the CDR3 DNA reads TGTGCCAGCTCACCACCGAAATCACTAGGGGACTATGGCTACACCTTC. Amino acid sequence: CASSPPKSLGDYGYTF.